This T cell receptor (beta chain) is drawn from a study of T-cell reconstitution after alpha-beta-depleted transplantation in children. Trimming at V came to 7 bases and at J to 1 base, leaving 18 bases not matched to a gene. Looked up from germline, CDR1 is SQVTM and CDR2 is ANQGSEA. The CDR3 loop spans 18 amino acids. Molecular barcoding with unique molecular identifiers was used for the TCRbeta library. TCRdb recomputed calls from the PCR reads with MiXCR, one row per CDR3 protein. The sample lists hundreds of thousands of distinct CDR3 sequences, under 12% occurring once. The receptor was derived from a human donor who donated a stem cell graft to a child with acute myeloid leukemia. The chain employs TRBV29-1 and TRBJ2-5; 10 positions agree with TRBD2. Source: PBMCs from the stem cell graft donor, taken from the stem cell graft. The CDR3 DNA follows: TGCAGCGGTAACAACCTCATGTCTAGCGGGAGCGTCCAAGAGACCCAGTACTTC. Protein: CSGNNLMSSGSVQETQYF.